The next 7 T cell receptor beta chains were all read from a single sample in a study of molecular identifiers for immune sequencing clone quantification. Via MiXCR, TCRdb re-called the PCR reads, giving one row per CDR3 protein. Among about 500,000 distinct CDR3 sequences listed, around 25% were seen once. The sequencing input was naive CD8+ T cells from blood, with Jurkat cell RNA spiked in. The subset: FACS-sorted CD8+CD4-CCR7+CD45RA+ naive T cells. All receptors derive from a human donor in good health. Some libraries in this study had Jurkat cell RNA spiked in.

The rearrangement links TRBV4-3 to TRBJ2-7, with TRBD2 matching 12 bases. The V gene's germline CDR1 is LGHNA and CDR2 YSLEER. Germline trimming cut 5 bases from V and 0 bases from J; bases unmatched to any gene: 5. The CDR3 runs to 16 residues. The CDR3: CASSWSLAGGSYEQYF. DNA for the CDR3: TGCGCCAGCAGCTGGTCACTAGCGGGGGGCTCCTACGAGCAGTACTTC.

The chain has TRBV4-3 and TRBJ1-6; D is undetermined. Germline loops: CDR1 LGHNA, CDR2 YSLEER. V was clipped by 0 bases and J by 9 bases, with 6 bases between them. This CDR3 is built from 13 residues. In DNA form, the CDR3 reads TGCGCCAGCAGCCAAGATCGTGGTTCACCCCTCCACTTT. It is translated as CASSQDRGSPLHF.

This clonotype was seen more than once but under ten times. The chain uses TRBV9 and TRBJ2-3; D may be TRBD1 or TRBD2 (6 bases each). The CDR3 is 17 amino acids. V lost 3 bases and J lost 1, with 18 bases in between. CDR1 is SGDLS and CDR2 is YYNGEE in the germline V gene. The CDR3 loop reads CASSEGGPRDGTDTQYF. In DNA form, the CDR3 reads TGTGCCAGCAGCGAGGGGGGACCGCGGGATGGCACAGATACGCAGTATTTT.

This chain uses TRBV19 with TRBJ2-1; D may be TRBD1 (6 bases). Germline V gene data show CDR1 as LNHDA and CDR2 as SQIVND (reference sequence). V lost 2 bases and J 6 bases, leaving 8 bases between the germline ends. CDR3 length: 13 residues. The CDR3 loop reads CASSITGINEQFF. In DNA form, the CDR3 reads TGTGCCAGTAGTATAACAGGGATCAATGAGCAGTTCTTC.

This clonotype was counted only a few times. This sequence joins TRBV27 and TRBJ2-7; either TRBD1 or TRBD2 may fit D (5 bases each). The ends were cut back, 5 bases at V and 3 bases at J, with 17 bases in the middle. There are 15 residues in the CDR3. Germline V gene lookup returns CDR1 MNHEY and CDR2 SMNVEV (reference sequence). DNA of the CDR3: TGTGCCAGCAGTATTGGCCCGGGACGGTACTACGAGCAGTACTTC. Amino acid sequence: CASSIGPGRYYEQYF.

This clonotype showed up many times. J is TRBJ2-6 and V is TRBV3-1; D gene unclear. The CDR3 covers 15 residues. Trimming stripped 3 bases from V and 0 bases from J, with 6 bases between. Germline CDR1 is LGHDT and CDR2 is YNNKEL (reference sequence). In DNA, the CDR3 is TGTGCCAGCAGCCAGATTAGCTCTGGGGCCAACGTCCTGACTTTC. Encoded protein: CASSQISSGANVLTF. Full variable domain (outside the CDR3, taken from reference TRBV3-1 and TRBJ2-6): DTAVSQTPKYLVTQMGNDKSIKCEQNLGHDTMYWYKQDSKKFLKIMFSYNNKELIINETVPNRFSPKSPDKAHLNLHINSLELGDSAVYFCASSQISSGANVLTFGAGSRLTVL.

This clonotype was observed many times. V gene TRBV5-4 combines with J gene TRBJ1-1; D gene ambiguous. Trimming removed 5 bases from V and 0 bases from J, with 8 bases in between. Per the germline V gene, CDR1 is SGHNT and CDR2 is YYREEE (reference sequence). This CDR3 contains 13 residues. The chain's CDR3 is CASRITLNTEAFF. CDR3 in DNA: TGTGCCAGCAGGATTACCTTGAACACTGAAGCTTTCTTT.